This T cell receptor beta chain was recorded in a study of control samples from healthy donors and cancer patients. Assay: immunoSEQ multiplex PCR; the TCRdb copy retains only in-frame clones and omits some. The table shows over 85,000 clones, with roughly 93% occurring only once. V gave up 2 bases and J gave up 5 bases, with 13 bases separating them. Germline V CDR1 and CDR2: SGHRS, YFSETQ. CDR3 size: 14 residues. This rearrangement joins TRBV5-1 to TRBJ2-5; D is perhaps TRBD1 or TRBD2 (5 bases each). Sequencing used blood. This TCR derives from a woman in her 30s in good health. DNA of the CDR3: TGCGCCAGCAGCTTTTGGGGGTCTGGGGAGACCCAGTACTTC. Protein product: CASSFWGSGETQYF.